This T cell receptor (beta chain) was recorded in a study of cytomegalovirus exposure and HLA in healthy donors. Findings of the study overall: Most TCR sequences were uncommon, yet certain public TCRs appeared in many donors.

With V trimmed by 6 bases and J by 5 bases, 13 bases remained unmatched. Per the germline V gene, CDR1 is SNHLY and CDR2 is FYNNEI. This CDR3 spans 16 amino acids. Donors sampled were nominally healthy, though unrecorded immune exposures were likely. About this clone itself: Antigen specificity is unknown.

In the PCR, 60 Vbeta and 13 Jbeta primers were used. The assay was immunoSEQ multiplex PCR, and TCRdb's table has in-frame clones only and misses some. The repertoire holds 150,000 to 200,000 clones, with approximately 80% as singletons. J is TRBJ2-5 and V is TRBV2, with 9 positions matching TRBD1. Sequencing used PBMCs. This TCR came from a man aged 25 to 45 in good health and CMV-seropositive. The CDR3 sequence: CASRVWDRDVGETQYF. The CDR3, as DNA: TGTGCCAGCAGGGTTTGGGACAGGGATGTCGGGGAGACCCAGTACTTC. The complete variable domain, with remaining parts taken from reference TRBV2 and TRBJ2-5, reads EPEVTQTPSHQVTQMGQEVILRCVPISNHLYFYWYRQILGQKVEFLVSFYNNEISEKSEIFDDQFSVERPDGSNFTLKIRSTKLEDSAMYFCASRVWDRDVGETQYFGPGTRLLVL.